The source of this T cell receptor beta chain is a study of blood T cells in healthy people across ages. The study, taken as a whole, reports: Not knowing donor CMV status may have confounded expanded clonotype changes. More naive CD4+ cells and higher diversity were found in long-lived than in aged donors.

Total RNA, at least 5.5 micrograms per sample, came from PBMCs. This clonotype was seen a few times. Its antigen remains unidentified. Next came a second PCR, run for about 7 to 12 cycles, which used a sample-barcoded 5' primer along with a J-beta primer mix. Every cDNA was tagged by a template-switch adaptor with 12 random nucleotides. TCRdb called the 5' RACE reads again in MiXCR, with one record for every CDR3 protein. The table lists about 600,000 distinct CDR3 sequences, roughly 43% of them singletons. The source material was blood. The sequence derives from a man aged 80 or over in good health.

CDR3 sequence: CASSPGIPGQGYYEQYF. The CDR3 DNA is TGTGCCAGCAGCCCTGGGATTCCGGGACAGGGATACTACGAGCAGTACTTC. V usage is TRBV7-2 and J usage is TRBJ2-7; 9 bases agree with TRBD1. Per germline, CDR1 SGHTA and CDR2 FQGNSA. The length of the CDR3 is 17 residues. Losses at the gene ends were 5 bases for V and 3 bases for J; bases not matched to a gene: 14.